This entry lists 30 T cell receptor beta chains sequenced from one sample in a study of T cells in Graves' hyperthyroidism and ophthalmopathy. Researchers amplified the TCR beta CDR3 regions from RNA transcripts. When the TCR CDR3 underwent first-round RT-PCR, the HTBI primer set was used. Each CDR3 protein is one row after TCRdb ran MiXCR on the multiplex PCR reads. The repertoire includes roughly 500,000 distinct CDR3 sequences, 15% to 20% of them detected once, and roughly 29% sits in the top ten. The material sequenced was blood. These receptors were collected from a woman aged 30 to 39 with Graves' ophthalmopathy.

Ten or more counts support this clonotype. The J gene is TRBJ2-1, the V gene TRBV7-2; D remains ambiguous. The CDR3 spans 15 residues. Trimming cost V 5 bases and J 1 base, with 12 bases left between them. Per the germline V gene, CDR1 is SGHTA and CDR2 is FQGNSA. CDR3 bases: TGTGCCAGCAGCCCTTCTATAATATCCTACAATGAGCAGTTCTTC. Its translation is CASSPSIISYNEQFF.

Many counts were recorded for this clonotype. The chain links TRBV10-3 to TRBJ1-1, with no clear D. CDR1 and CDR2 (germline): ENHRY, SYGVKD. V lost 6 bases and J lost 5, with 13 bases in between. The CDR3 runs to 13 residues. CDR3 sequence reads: CAISVGSRTEAFF. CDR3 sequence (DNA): TGTGCCATCAGCGTGGGCAGCAGAACTGAAGCTTTCTTT.

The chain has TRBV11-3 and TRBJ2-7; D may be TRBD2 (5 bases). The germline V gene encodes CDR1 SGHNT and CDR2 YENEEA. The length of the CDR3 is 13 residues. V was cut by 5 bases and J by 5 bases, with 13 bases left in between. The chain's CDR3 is CASSPGSRHEQYF. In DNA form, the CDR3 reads TGTGCCAGCAGCCCGGGGAGCCGGCACGAGCAGTACTTC.

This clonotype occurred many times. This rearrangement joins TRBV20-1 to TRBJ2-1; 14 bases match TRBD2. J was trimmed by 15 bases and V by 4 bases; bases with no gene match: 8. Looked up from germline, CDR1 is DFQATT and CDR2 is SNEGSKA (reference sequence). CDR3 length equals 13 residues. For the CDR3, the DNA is TGCAGTGCTATCGGACTAGCGGGAGGCGGTAGGTTCTTC. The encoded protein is CSAIGLAGGGRFF.

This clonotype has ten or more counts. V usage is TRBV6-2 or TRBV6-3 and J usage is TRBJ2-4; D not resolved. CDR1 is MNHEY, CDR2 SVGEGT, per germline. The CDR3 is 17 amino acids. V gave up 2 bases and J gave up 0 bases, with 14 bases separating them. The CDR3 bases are TGTGCCAGCAGTTACCCCGACAATTCGCTAGCCAAAAACATTCAGTACTTC. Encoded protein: CASSYPDNSLAKNIQYF.

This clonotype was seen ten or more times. The CDR3 nucleotides read TGTGCCAGCAGCTTGAGCCCGGGACTAGCGGGAGATAGGGCCGGGGAGCTGTTTTTT. It yields the protein CASSLSPGLAGDRAGELFF. V gene TRBV7-2 combines with J gene TRBJ2-2; 14 bases fit TRBD2. Germline CDR1 is SGHTA and CDR2 is FQGNSA. The CDR3 covers 19 residues. The trim removed 3 bases at V and 6 bases at J, leaving 12 bases unmatched.

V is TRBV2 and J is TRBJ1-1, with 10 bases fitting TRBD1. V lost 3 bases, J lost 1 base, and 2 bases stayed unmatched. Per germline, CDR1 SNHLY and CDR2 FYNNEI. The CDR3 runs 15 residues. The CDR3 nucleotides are TGTGCCAGCAGTGACCGACAGGGGGCGAACACTGAAGCTTTCTTT. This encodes CASSDRQGANTEAFF.

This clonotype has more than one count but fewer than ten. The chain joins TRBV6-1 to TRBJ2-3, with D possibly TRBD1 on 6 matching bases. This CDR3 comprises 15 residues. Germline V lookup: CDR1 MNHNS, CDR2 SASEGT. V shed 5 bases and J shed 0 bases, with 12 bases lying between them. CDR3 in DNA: TGTGCCAGCAGTACCCCCGACAGGAGCACAGATACGCAGTATTTT. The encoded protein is CASSTPDRSTDTQYF.

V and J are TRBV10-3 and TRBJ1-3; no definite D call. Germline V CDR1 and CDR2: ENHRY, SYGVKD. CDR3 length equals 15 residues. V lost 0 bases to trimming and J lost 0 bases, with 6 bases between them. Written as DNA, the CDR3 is TGTGCCATCAGTGAGTCTTTGAGCTCTGGAAACACCATATATTTT. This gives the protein CAISESLSSGNTIYF.

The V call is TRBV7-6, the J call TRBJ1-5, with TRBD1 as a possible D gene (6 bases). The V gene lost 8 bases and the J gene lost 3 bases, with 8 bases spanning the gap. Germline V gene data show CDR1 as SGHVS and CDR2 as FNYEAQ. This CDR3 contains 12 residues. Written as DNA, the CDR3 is TGTGCCAGCGGACAGAACAATCAGCCCCAGCATTTT. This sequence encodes CASGQNNQPQHF.

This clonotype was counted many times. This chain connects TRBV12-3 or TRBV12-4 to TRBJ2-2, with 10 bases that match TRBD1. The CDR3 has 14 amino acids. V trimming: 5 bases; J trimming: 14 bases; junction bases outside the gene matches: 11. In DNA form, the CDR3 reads TGTGCCAGCAGTCCTGGACAGGGGGAATGGGGACTGTTTTTT. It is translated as CASSPGQGEWGLFF.

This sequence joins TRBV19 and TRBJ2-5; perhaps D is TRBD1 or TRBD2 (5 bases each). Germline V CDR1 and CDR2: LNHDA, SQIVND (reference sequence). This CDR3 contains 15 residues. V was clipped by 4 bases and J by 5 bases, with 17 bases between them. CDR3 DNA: TGTGCCAGTAGTAGGGGGACCACAACACGGGAGACCCAGTACTTC. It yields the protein CASSRGTTTRETQYF.

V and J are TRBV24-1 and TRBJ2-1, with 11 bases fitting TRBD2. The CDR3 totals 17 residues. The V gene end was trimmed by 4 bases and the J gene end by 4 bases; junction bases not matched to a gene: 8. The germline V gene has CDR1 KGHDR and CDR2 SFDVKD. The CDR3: CATSDLTSGNQYNEQFF. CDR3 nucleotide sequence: TGTGCCACCAGTGACCTGACTAGCGGGAACCAATACAATGAGCAGTTCTTC.

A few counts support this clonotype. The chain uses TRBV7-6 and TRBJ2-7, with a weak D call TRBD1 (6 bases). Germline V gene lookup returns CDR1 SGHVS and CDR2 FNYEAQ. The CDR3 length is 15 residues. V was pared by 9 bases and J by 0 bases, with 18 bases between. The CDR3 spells CARSSPRGHSYEQYF. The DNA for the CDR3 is TGTGCCAGAAGTTCCCCACGGGGACACTCCTACGAGCAGTACTTC.

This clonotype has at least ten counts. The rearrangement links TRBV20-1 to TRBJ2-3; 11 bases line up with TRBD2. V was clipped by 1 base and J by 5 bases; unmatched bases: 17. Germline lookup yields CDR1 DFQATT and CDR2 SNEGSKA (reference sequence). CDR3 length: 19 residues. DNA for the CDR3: TGCAGTGCTAGAGCCACTGGCTTAGCGGGAGGGCCATCGGGAGATACGCAGTATTTT. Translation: CSARATGLAGGPSGDTQYF.

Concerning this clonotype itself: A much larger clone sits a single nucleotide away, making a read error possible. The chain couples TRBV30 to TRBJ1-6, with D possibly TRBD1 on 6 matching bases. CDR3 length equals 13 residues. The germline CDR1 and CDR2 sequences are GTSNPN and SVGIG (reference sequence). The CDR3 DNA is TGTGCCTGGATCAAGGGGGGTAATTCACCCCCCCACTTT. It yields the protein CAWIKGGNSPPHF.

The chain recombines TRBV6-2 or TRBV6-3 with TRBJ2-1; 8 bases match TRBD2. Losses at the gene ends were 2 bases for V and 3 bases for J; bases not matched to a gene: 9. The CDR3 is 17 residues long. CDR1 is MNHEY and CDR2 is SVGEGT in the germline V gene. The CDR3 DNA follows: TGTGCCAGCAGTTACACCCTAGCGGGCGGGTTCTACAATGAGCAGTTCTTC. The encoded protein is CASSYTLAGGFYNEQFF.

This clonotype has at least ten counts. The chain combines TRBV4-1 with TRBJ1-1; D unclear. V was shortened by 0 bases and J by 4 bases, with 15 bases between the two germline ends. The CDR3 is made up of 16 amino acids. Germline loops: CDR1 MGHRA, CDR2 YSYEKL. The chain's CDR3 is CASSQDQHRGSTEAFF. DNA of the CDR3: TGCGCCAGCAGCCAAGATCAACACAGAGGGAGCACTGAAGCTTTCTTT.

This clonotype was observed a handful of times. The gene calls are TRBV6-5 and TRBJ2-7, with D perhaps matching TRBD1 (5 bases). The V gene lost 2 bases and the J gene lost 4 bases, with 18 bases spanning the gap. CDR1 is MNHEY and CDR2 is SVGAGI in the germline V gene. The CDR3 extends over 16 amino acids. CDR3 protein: CASSYRLGRDWYEQYF. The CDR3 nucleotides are TGTGCCAGCAGTTACCGCTTGGGCAGGGATTGGTACGAGCAGTACTTC.

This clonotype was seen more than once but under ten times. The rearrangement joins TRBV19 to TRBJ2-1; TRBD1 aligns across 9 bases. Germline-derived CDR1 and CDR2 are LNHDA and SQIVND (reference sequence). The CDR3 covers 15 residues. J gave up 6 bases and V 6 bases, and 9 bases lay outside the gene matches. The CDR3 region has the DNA TGTGCCAGTAGACTTATCGGGACAGGGTTCAATGAGCAGTTCTTC. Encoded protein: CASRLIGTGFNEQFF.

CDR3 residues: CSARTGGRGETQYF. CDR3 DNA: TGCAGTGCTAGGACAGGGGGGAGAGGAGAGACCCAGTACTTC. The rearrangement uses TRBV20-1 and TRBJ2-5; TRBD1 matches 9 bases. This CDR3 has 14 residues. V gave up 3 bases and J gave up 4 bases; unmatched junction bases: 6. Germline-derived CDR1 and CDR2 are DFQATT and SNEGSKA (reference sequence).

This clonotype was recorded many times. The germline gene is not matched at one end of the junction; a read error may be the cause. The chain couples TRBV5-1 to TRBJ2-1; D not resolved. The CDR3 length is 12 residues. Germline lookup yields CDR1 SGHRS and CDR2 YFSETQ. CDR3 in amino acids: CASSLARNEQFF. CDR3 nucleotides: TGTGCCAGCAGCTTAGCCAGAAATGAGCAGTTCTTC.

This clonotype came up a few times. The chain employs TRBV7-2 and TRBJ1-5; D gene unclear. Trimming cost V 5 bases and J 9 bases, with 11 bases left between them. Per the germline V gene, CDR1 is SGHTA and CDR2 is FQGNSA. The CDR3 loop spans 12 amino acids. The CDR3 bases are TGTGCCAGCAGCCCCCGTGAAGGGCCCCAGCATTTT. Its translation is CASSPREGPQHF.

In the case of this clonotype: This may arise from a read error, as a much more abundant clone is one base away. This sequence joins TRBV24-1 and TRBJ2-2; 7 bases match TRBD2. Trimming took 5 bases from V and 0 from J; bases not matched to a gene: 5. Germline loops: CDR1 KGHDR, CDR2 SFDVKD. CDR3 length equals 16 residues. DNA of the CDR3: TGTGCCACCAGTGCCCCGGGGAGGGCGAACACCGGGGAGCTGTTTTTT. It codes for CATSAPGRANTGELFF.

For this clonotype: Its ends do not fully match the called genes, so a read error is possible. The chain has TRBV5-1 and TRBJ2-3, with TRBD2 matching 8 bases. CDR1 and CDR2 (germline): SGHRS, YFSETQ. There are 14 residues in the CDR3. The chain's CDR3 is CASPDSGGTDTQYF. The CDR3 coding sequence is TGTGCCAGCCCCGATAGCGGGGGCACAGATACGCAGTATTTT. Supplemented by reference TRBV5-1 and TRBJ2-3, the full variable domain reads KAGVTQTPRYLIKTRGQQVTLSCSPISGHRSVSWYQQTPGQGLQFLFEYFSETQRNKGNFPGRFSGRQFSNSRSEMNVSTLELGDSALYLCASPDSGGTDTQYFGPGTRLTVL.

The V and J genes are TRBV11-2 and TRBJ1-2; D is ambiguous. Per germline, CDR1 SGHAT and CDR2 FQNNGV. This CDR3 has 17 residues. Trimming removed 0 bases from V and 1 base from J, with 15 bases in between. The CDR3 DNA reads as TGTGCCAGCAGCTTAGAGGGGTCAGCGCTAGATAACTATGGCTACACCTTC. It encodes CASSLEGSALDNYGYTF.

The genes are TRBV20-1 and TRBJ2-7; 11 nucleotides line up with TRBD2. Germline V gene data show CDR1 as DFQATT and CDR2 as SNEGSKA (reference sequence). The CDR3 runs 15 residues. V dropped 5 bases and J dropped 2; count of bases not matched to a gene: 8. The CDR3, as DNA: TGCAGTGCTTCGACTAGCGGGAAAACCACCTACGAGCAGTACTTC. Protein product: CSASTSGKTTYEQYF.

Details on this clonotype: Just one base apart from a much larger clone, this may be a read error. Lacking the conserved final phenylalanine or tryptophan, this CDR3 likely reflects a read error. DNA of the CDR3: TGTGCCAGCAGCTTAATTCGACAGCCTAGCACAGATACGCAGTATCTT. It translates to CASSLIRQPSTDTQYL. The chain uses TRBV7-3 and TRBJ2-3, with D perhaps matching TRBD1 (5 bases). This CDR3 has 16 residues. V lost 1 base and J 0 bases, leaving 11 bases between the germline ends. Germline values: CDR1 SGHTA, CDR2 FQGTGA.

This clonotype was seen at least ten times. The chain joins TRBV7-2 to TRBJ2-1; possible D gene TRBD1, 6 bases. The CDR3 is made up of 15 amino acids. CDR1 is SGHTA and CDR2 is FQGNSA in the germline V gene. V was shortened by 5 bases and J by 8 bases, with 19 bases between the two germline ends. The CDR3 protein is CASSQGTTRGDEQFF. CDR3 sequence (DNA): TGTGCCAGCAGCCAGGGGACAACCCGGGGCGATGAGCAGTTCTTC.

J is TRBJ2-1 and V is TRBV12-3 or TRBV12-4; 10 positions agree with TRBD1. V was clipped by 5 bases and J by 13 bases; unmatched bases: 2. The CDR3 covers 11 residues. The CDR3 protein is CASSRQGAQFF. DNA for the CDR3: TGTGCCAGCAGTAGACAGGGGGCTCAGTTCTTC.